This TCR beta chain was documented in a study of T cells in Graves' hyperthyroidism and ophthalmopathy. Findings of the study overall: Separating ophthalmopathy from stable hyperthyroidism was achieved by a 13 V-J model.

The length of the CDR3 is 12 residues. V gave up 5 bases and J gave up 7 bases, with 12 bases separating them. Germline V gives CDR1 SGHTA, CDR2 FQGNSA. TCR beta CDR3 sequences were amplified from RNA transcripts. HTBI primers drove first-round RT-PCR of the TCR CDR3. TCRdb called the multiplex PCR reads again in MiXCR, with one record for every CDR3 protein. The table lists hundreds of thousands of distinct CDR3 sequences, more than 30% of them singletons, with 8% to 9% in the top ten. This clonotype appeared a few times. Its cognate antigen is unknown. Patients were aged 18 to 65, had disease duration under 2 months, and had newly diagnosed hyperthyroidism. Pregnant or lactating patients were excluded, as were those with uncontrolled infection or other autoimmune disease.

The clonotype originates from a man aged 18 to 29 with Graves' hyperthyroidism. J is TRBJ2-7 and V is TRBV7-2; D not resolved. The sequencing sample was made of blood. Here the CDR3 DNA reads TGTGCCAGCAGCCCCGGGCCCGAGGAGCAGTACTTC. It specifies CASSPGPEEQYF.